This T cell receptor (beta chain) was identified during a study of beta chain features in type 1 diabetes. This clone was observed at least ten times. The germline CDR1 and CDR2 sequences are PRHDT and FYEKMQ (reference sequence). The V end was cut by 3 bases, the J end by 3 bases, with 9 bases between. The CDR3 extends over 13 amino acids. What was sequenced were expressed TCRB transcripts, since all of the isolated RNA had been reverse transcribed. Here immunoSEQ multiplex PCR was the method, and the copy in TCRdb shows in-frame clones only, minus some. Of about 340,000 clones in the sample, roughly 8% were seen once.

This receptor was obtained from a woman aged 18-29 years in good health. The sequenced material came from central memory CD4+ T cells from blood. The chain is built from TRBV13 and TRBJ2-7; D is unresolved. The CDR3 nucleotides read TGTGCCAGCAGCTTGATGGATAACTACGAGCAGTACTTC. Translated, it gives CASSLMDNYEQYF.